A single sample gave rise to the 29 T cell receptor beta chains below, sequenced in a study of blood T cell repertoires in COVID-19. Sequencing was performed with immunoSEQ multiplex PCR; in TCRdb, only in-frame clones are kept and a portion is missing. Found here are about 480,000 clones, roughly 90% of them singletons; the top ten hold approximately 1.8%. The source material was PBMCs or T cells enriched from blood (not recorded which). Receptors were obtained from a woman in her thirties or forties who had recovered from COVID-19.

In this sample, this clone turned up a few times. This chain links TRBV5-1 with TRBJ2-1; D is unclear. CDR3 length: 14 residues. Trimming took off 0 bases at V and 1 base at J, with 5 bases between the two ends. Germline loops: CDR1 SGHRS, CDR2 YFSETQ. The CDR3 sequence is CASSLGKSYNEQFF. The CDR3 nucleotides read TGCGCCAGCAGCTTGGGTAAATCCTACAATGAGCAGTTCTTC.

The CDR3: CASSTDRNQPQHF. DNA of the CDR3: TGTGCCAGTAGTACAGACAGGAATCAGCCCCAGCATTTT. This sequence joins TRBV19 and TRBJ1-5, with D possibly being TRBD1 (6 bases). This CDR3 is built from 13 residues. From germline, CDR1 is LNHDA and CDR2 SQIVND (reference sequence). The V gene lost 4 bases and the J gene lost 4 bases, with 8 bases spanning the gap.

The J gene is TRBJ1-2, the V gene TRBV7-2, with D uncertain. The V gene lost 3 bases and the J gene lost 4 bases, with 9 bases spanning the gap. The CDR3 extends over 13 amino acids. Germline-derived CDR1 and CDR2 are SGHTA and FQGNSA. Written as DNA, the CDR3 is TGTGCCAGCAGCTTCACCCAGGCCTATGGCTACACCTTC. It yields the protein CASSFTQAYGYTF.

This clone was seen more than once but under ten times. This rearrangement joins TRBV6-6 to TRBJ2-1; the D gene is possibly TRBD2 (5 bases). Per the germline V gene, CDR1 is MNHNY and CDR2 is SVGAGI (reference sequence). The germline V and J ends were trimmed by 2 bases and 8 bases, with 10 bases remaining between them. The CDR3 consists of 13 residues. This CDR3 is CASSYPDFYEQFF. As DNA, the CDR3 is TGTGCCAGCAGTTACCCGGACTTCTATGAGCAGTTCTTC.

In DNA form, the CDR3 reads TGTGCCAGCAGTTTTAGCGGTTCCTCCTACGAGCAGTACTTC. Its translation: CASSFSGSSYEQYF. The V and J genes are TRBV27 and TRBJ2-7; TRBD2 is a possible D gene (6 bases). The CDR3 is 14 amino acids. Trimming pared 3 bases from V and 0 bases from J, leaving 9 bases between. Germline CDR1 is MNHEY and CDR2 is SMNVEV (reference sequence).

The chain employs TRBV4-2 and TRBJ2-2, with 8 bases fitting TRBD2. The CDR3 runs to 17 residues. J gave up 6 bases and V 1 base, and 10 bases lay outside the gene matches. Germline lookup yields CDR1 LGHNA and CDR2 YNFKEQ. CDR3 loop: CASSQAGGGRRAGELFF. DNA for the CDR3: TGTGCCAGCAGCCAAGCGGGCGGCGGGAGGAGGGCCGGGGAGCTGTTTTTT.

A single count supports this clone. The chain links TRBV7-7 to TRBJ1-1, with D possibly matching TRBD1 (5 bases). V lost 5 bases, J lost 0 bases, and 13 bases lay in between. The CDR3 runs 15 residues. Germline CDR1 SSHAT, CDR2 FNYEAQ (reference sequence). The CDR3: CASSTLTDMNTEAFF. CDR3 bases: TGTGCCAGCAGCACTCTGACAGATATGAACACTGAAGCTTTCTTT.

The V call is TRBV7-2, the J call TRBJ2-3; 7 positions match TRBD2. J gave up 0 bases and V 5 bases, and 5 bases lay outside the gene matches. CDR3 length: 15 residues. Germline lookup yields CDR1 SGHTA and CDR2 FQGNSA. CDR3 coding DNA: TGTGCCAGCAGCAACCGACTAGCAAGCACAGATACGCAGTATTTT. Translated: CASSNRLASTDTQYF.

The chain uses TRBV13 and TRBJ2-7, with 7 bases fitting TRBD1. The CDR3 length is 15 residues. Germline V gives CDR1 PRHDT, CDR2 FYEKMQ (reference sequence). V lost 4 bases to trimming and J lost 0 bases; unmatched junction nucleotides: 6. The CDR3 reads CASSSTGTDSYEQYF. The CDR3 DNA reads TGTGCCAGCAGCTCAACCGGGACAGACTCCTACGAGCAGTACTTC.

The gene calls are TRBV3-1 (or the pseudogene TRBV3-2) and TRBJ2-1, with 15 nucleotides matching TRBD2. There are 18 residues in the CDR3. The J segment lost 8 bases and the V segment lost 4 bases, leaving 12 bases of the junction unmatched. Germline V gives CDR1 LGHDT, CDR2 YNNKEL (reference sequence). The CDR3 DNA is TGTGCCAGCAGCCGGACTAGCGGGAGGGCCCTCGCATTTGATGAGCAGTTCTTC. This encodes CASSRTSGRALAFDEQFF.

J is TRBJ2-5 and V is TRBV6-5; 13 bases agree with TRBD2. Germline loops: CDR1 MNHEY, CDR2 SVGAGI. Trimming at V came to 7 bases and at J to 7 bases, leaving 9 bases not matched to a gene. The CDR3 contains 15 residues. CDR3 DNA: TGTGCCAGCACCATACTAGCGGGAGGGCCTGTGACCCAGTACTTC. Protein: CASTILAGGPVTQYF.

This chain connects TRBV2 to TRBJ1-6; 7 bases fit TRBD1. CDR1 is SNHLY and CDR2 is FYNNEI in the germline V gene. V gave up 4 bases and J gave up 1 base; unmatched junction bases: 7. The CDR3 covers 17 residues. CDR3 coding DNA: TGTGCCAGCAGTGTGGGGCCAGGGGGATCCTATAATTCACCCCTCCACTTT. The encoded protein is CASSVGPGGSYNSPLHF.

The chain recombines TRBV28 with TRBJ2-1, with TRBD2 matching 13 bases. V shed 1 base and J 5 bases; nucleotides not matched to a gene: 8. The CDR3 length is 18 residues. CDR1 is MDHEN and CDR2 is SYDVKM in the germline V gene. CDR3 region: CASSLYGLAGVGHNEQFF. Written as DNA, the CDR3 is TGTGCCAGCAGTTTATACGGACTAGCGGGAGTTGGGCACAATGAGCAGTTCTTC.

The chain links TRBV11-3 to TRBJ1-3; D not certain. The germline V and J ends were trimmed by 2 bases and 0 bases, with 5 bases remaining between them. CDR1 is SGHNT, CDR2 YENEEA, per germline. This CDR3 comprises 14 residues. CDR3 loop: CASSLSGSGNTIYF. The CDR3 region has the DNA TGTGCCAGCAGCTTAAGCGGCTCTGGAAACACCATATATTTT.

The gene calls are TRBV2 and TRBJ1-2; D is unclear. Germline CDR1 SNHLY, CDR2 FYNNEI. The germline V and J ends were trimmed by 6 bases and 3 bases, with 14 bases remaining between them. This CDR3 has 14 amino acids. The CDR3 coding sequence is TGTGCCAGCAGAACAGACCCGGCCGACTATGGCTACACCTTC. This gives the protein CASRTDPADYGYTF.

The rearrangement uses TRBV7-6 and TRBJ1-4; TRBD1 is a possible D gene (6 bases). Germline CDR1 reads SGHVS; CDR2 reads FNYEAQ. CDR3 length: 15 amino acids. Trimming took 4 bases from V and 1 from J, leaving 10 bases between them. Written as DNA, the CDR3 is TGTGCCAGCAGCTCGTTACAGGGAACTAATGAAAAACTGTTTTTT. This encodes CASSSLQGTNEKLFF.

This clone was observed a handful of times. This chain links TRBV19 with TRBJ2-7; 11 bases match TRBD2. Germline V lookup: CDR1 LNHDA, CDR2 SQIVND (reference sequence). The CDR3 consists of 15 residues. V gave up 7 bases and J gave up 5 bases; unmatched junction bases: 10. The chain's CDR3 is CASTRSGRAFDEQYF. The CDR3, as DNA: TGTGCCAGTACCCGTAGCGGGAGGGCCTTCGACGAGCAGTACTTC.

As DNA, the CDR3 is TGTGCCAGCTCACGCGTAAAAGACAGTACTAACTATGGCTACACCTTC. This gives the protein CASSRVKDSTNYGYTF. The rearrangement links TRBV18 to TRBJ1-2, with D perhaps TRBD1 (5 bases). Trimming removed 4 bases at V and 0 bases at J, with 15 bases between. The CDR3 contains 16 residues. Germline CDR1 and CDR2: KGHSH and LQKENI.

V usage is TRBV5-1 and J usage is TRBJ1-2; 10 nucleotides match TRBD1. CDR3 length: 14 amino acids. Germline V gene lookup returns CDR1 SGHRS and CDR2 YFSETQ. After removal of 4 bases from V and 7 bases from J, the junction contained 7 bases not matched to a gene. CDR3 sequence (DNA): TGCGCCAGCAGCCAGAACCGGGACAGGGGTGGCTACACCTTC. Its protein product is CASSQNRDRGGYTF.

This sequence joins TRBV18 and TRBJ1-2, with 10 bases fitting TRBD1. V was clipped by 4 bases and J by 4 bases; unmatched bases: 6. The CDR3 runs to 15 residues. The germline V gene encodes CDR1 KGHSH and CDR2 LQKENI. In DNA form, the CDR3 reads TGTGCCAGCTCACGGCAGACAGGGGGCACCTATGGCTACACCTTC. Its translation is CASSRQTGGTYGYTF.

The V and J genes are TRBV7-8 and TRBJ2-1; 9 bases fit TRBD2. The CDR3 extends over 16 amino acids. V was pared by 2 bases and J by 4 bases, with 6 bases of the junction left unmatched. CDR1 is SGHVS, CDR2 FQNEAQ, per germline. CDR3 region: CASSLTAGGLYNEQFF. The CDR3 DNA sequence: TGTGCCAGCAGCTTAACGGCGGGAGGGCTTTACAATGAGCAGTTCTTC.

The rearrangement links TRBV30 to TRBJ1-5, with D perhaps matching TRBD1 (5 bases). The CDR3 is 13 residues long. Deletions cut 2 bases from V and 8 bases from J, with 13 bases between. The V gene's germline CDR1 is GTSNPN and CDR2 SVGIG (reference sequence). In nucleotides, the CDR3 is TGTGCCTGGAGTCCAAGGGGAAATGAGCCCCAGCATTTT. The encoded protein is CAWSPRGNEPQHF.

V and J are TRBV27 and TRBJ2-7, with D maybe TRBD2 (6 bases). CDR1 MNHEY and CDR2 SMNVEV come from the germline V gene (reference sequence). The V gene lost 2 bases and the J gene lost 2 bases, with 13 bases spanning the gap. CDR3 size: 15 residues. CDR3 DNA: TGTGCCAGCAGTTTAGGTGCGGGGACCCCCTACGAGCAGTACTTC. Protein product: CASSLGAGTPYEQYF.

This sequence joins TRBV7-2 and TRBJ1-5, with D perhaps matching TRBD1 (5 bases). Germline CDR1 and CDR2: SGHTA and FQGNSA. This CDR3 comprises 13 residues. The V and J ends lost 5 bases and 4 bases respectively, with 9 bases between them. The CDR3 nucleotides are TGTGCCAGCAGCCCCCAGGGAAATCAGCCCCAGCATTTT. This translates into CASSPQGNQPQHF.

The V and J genes are TRBV5-1 and TRBJ1-4; 10 nucleotides agree with TRBD1. The CDR3 runs to 17 residues. CDR1 is SGHRS and CDR2 is YFSETQ in the germline V gene. J gave up 3 bases and V 0 bases, and 5 bases lay outside the gene matches. The CDR3 sequence is CASSLAGTGVSNEKLFF. As DNA, the CDR3 is TGCGCCAGCAGCTTGGCGGGGACAGGGGTATCTAATGAAAAACTGTTTTTT. Combining the CDR3 with reference TRBV5-1 and TRBJ1-4 gives the whole variable domain KAGVTQTPRYLIKTRGQQVTLSCSPISGHRSVSWYQQTPGQGLQFLFEYFSETQRNKGNFPGRFSGRQFSNSRSEMNVSTLELGDSALYLCASSLAGTGVSNEKLFFGSGTQLSVL.

Only one count was recorded for this clone. This chain connects TRBV5-1 to TRBJ2-1; tentative D call: TRBD1 (5 bases). The length of the CDR3 is 11 residues. V was pared by 4 bases and J by 9 bases, with 8 bases between. The V gene's germline CDR1 is SGHRS and CDR2 YFSETQ. The CDR3 loop reads CASSGTGEQFF. Written as DNA, the CDR3 is TGCGCCAGCAGCGGAACAGGTGAGCAGTTCTTC.

The rearrangement joins TRBV6-5 to TRBJ2-7; possible D gene TRBD1, 5 bases. Germline-derived CDR1 and CDR2 are MNHEY and SVGAGI. The V and J ends lost 9 bases and 7 bases respectively, with 16 bases between them. This CDR3 has 12 amino acids. The CDR3 coding sequence is TGTGCCAGTCGGCAGGGCGACTCAGAGCAGTACTTC. This translates into CASRQGDSEQYF.

The J gene is TRBJ1-5, the V gene TRBV21-1; the table calls TRBD1, which could not be checked here. TRBV21-1 is flagged as a pseudogene. This CDR3 has 19 amino acids. The CDR3 region is CASSPFELTGVKGDQPQHF. The CDR3 DNA reads TGTGCCAGCAGCCCGTTCGAACTGACAGGGGTTAAGGGGGATCAGCCCCAGCATTTT.

This clone was seen once. The V gene is TRBV29-1, the J gene TRBJ2-7; D is possibly TRBD2 (7 bases). V shed 6 bases and J shed 3 bases, with 21 bases lying between them. From germline, CDR1 is SQVTM and CDR2 ANQGSEA. This CDR3 region has 15 residues. CDR3 bases: TGCAGCGTCGCCGGAGCGGGCGGGGGCCTCTACGAGCAGTACTTC. It translates to CSVAGAGGGLYEQYF.